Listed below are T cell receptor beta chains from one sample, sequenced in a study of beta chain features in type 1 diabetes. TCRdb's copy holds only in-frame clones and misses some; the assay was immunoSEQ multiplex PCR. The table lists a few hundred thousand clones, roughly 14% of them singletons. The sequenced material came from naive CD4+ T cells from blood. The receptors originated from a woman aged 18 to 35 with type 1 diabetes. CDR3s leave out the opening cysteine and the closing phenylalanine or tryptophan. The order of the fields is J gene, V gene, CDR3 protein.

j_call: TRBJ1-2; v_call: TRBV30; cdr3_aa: AWNQAADYGYT
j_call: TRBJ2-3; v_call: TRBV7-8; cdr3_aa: ASSPPARDTQY
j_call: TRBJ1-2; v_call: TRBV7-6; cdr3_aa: ASSLATGGGRGYT
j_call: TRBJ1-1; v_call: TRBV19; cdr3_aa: ASTATLNTEAF
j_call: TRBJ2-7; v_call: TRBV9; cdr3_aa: ASSPGQGRYEQY
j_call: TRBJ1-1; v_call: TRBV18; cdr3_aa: ASSPKTGGNRGNTEAF
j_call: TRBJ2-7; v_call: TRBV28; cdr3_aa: ASSGLAYEQY
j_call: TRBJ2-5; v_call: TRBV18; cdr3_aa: ASSPGEAETQY
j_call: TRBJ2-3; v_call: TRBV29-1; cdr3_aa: SVTRLGGLKY
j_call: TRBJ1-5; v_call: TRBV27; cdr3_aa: ASSPRTGSDYQPQH
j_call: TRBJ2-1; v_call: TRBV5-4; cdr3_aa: ASSSDIRDYRLNEQF
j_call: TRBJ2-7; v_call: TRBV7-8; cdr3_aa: ASSPGLAGLPAGEQY
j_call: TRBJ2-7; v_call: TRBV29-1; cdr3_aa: SVEVQNYEQY
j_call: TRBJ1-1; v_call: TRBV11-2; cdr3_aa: ASRVPFRGYEAF
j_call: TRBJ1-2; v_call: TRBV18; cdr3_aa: ASSPPWGRRYGYT
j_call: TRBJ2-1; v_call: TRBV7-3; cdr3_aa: ASSLGTSGRTNEQF
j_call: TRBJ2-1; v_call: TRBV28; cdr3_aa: ATLLPGEQQF
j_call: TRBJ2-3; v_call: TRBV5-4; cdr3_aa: ASSPTGGPTDTQY
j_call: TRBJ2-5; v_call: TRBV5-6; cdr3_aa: ASSLAGGKQETQY
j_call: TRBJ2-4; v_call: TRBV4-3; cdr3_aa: ASSQDLAKNIQY
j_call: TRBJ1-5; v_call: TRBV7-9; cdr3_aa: ASSLEGGQPQH
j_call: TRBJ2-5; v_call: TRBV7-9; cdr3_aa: ASSLGDRRVKETQY
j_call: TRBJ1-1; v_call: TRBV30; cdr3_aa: AWAPGTEAF
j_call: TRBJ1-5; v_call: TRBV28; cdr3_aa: ASSFTGAGNQPQH
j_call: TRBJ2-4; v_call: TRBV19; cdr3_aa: ASTIGGQKNIQY
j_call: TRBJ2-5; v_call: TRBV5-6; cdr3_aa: ASTQQGRRGETQY
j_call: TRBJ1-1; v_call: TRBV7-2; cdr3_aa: ASSLTRGRNTEAF
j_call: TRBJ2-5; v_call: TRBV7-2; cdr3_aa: ASSQQETQY
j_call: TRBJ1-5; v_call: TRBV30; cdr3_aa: AWTRGNSNQPQH
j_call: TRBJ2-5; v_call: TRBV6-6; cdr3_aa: AIGGGRQETQY
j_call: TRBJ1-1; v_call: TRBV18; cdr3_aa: ASSPIGTVNTEAF
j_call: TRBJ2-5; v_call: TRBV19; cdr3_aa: ASRRPGGETQY
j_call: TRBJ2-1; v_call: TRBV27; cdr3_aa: ASSLPRAFYNEQF
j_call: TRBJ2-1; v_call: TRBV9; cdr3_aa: ASSVEDSFEGDEQF
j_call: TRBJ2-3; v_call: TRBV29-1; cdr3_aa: SVVTGGGGDTQY
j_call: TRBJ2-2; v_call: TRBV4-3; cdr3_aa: ASSQDGVGGGEYRELF
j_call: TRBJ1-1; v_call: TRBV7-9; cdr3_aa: ASSAQGTEAF
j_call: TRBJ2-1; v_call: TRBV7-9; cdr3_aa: ASSLGLAGVGNEQF
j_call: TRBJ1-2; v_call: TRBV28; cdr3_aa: ASSQGGHNYGYT
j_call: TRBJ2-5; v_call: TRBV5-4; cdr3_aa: ASSHGTHQETQY
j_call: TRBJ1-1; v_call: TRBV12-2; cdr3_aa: ASRPRLPRVNTEAF
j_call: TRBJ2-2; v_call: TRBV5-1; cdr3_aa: ASSLYGLAGPNTGELF
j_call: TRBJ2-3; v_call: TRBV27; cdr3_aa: ASGPFQGPSDTQY
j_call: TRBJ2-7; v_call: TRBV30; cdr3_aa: AWSVRGMSSYEQY